This record concerns one T cell receptor (beta chain) sequence. Its antigen is as yet unknown. The source of the sample is a study of blood T cells in healthy people across ages. A J-beta primer mix and a sample-barcoded 5' primer were used in a second PCR of about 7 to 12 cycles. All cDNA molecules were each tagged by a template-switch adaptor with 12 random nucleotides. From the 5' RACE reads, TCRdb called clonotypes with MiXCR, one entry per CDR3 protein. The table has about 1,400,000 distinct CDR3 sequences, around two fifths seen once. There are 14 residues in the CDR3. Germline assignment: CDR1 SNHLY and CDR2 FYNNEI. Whole-study results and caveats: Long-lived donors carried more naive CD4+ cells and greater diversity than aged donors.

The sequence was obtained from a woman aged 18-29 years in good health. The chain joins TRBV2 to TRBJ2-5; 9 bases align to TRBD1. Matching the DNA end better, TRBJ2-7 makes the J call doubtful. The material sequenced was blood. The CDR3 nucleotides read TGTGCCAGCAGTGAGGACAGGGGCATCCACGAGCAGTACTTC. Its translation is CASSEDRGIHEQYF.